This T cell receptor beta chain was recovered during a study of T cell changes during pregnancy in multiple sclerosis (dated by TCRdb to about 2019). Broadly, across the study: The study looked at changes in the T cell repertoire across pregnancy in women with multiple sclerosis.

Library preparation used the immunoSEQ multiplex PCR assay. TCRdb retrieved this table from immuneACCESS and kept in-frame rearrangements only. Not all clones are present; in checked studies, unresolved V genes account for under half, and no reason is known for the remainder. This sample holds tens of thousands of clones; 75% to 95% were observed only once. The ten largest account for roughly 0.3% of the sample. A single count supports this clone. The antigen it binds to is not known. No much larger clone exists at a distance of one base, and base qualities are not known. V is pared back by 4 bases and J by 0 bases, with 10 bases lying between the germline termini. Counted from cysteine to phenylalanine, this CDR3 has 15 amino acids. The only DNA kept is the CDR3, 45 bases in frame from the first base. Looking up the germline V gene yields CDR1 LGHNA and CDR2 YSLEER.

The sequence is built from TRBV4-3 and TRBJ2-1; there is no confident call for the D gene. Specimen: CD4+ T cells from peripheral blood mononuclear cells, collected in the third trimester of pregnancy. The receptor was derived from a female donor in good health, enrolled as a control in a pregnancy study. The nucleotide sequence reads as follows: TGCGCCAGCAGCCCGGAGCCCAGCTCCTACAATGAGCAGTTCTTC. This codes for CASSPEPSSYNEQFF.